The T cell receptor (beta chain) described here comes from a study of Ad26.COV2.S vaccination and SARS-CoV-2 variants. Overall study results and limits: Vaccinees reportedly had broad spike-specific CD8+ and CD4+ T cell responses. The TCR-based breadth and depth measures might underestimate overall T cell responses.

The data were produced by immunoSEQ multiplex PCR, yet TCRdb's version contains in-frame clones alone and is incomplete. The sample records about 180,000 clones, approximately 90% being singletons. As for this clone: Its antigen remains unidentified.

This CDR3 is built from 13 residues. The V end was cut by 4 bases, the J end by 4 bases, with 9 bases between. The germline V gene encodes CDR1 KGHDR and CDR2 SFDVKD. The V gene is TRBV24-1, the J gene TRBJ2-5, with D perhaps assigned TRBD1 or TRBD2 (5 bases each). The clonotype originates from a human donor who had recovered from COVID-19. Sequencing was performed on peripheral blood, taken after recovery from COVID-19. The CDR3 coding sequence is TGTGCCACCAGTGACGGGGCCGTAGAGACCCAGTACTTC. This translates into CATSDGAVETQYF.